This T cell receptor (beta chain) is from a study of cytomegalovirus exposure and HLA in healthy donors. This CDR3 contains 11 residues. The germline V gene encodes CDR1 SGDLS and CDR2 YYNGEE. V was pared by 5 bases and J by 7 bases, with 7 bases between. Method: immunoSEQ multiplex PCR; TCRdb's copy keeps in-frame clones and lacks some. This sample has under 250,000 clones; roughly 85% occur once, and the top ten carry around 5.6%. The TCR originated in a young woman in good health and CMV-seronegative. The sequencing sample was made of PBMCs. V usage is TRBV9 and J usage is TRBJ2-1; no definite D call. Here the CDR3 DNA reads TGTGCCAGCAGGGGTACGAATGAGCAGTTCTTC. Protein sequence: CASRGTNEQFF.